This TCR beta chain derives from a study of shared clonotypes between healthy human individuals. Caucasian adults living in Nashville, Tennessee, provided all samples. A CD45RA+ naive subset and a CD45RA-negative memory subset were split from CD4+ cells. This clone appeared once. Across several immunoSEQ plates, the genomic DNA of each subset was split evenly. Profiling relied on immunoSEQ multiplex PCR, and the TCRdb table lists in-frame clones only, not all of them. Found here are about 1.5 million clones, 95% to 99% of them singletons; the top ten hold 0.4% to 0.45%. The germline gives CDR1 SGHRS, CDR2 YFSETQ. Deletions cut 0 bases from V and 7 bases from J, with 11 bases between. The CDR3 runs to 14 residues.

Specimen: naive CD4+ T cells sorted from blood. Subset indicated: CD45RA+ positively selected. The V gene is TRBV5-1, the J gene TRBJ2-1; TRBD1 might be the D (5 bases). This receptor was obtained from a man younger than 45 in good health. The CDR3 is CASSLDQGWNEQFF. The CDR3 nucleotides read TGCGCCAGCAGCTTGGACCAGGGATGGAATGAGCAGTTCTTC. Complete variable domain (other parts from reference TRBV5-1 and TRBJ2-1): KAGVTQTPRYLIKTRGQQVTLSCSPISGHRSVSWYQQTPGQGLQFLFEYFSETQRNKGNFPGRFSGRQFSNSRSEMNVSTLELGDSALYLCASSLDQGWNEQFFGPGTRLTVL.